This paragraph reports one TCR beta chain. Trimming left V 4 bases short and J 4 bases short, with 10 bases between. The length of the CDR3 is 13 residues. The data were produced by immunoSEQ multiplex PCR, yet TCRdb's version contains in-frame clones alone and is incomplete. Of 200,000 to 250,000 clones listed, approximately 78% are singletons. This sample stems from a study of blood T cell repertoires in COVID-19. The sample comprised peripheral blood. The rearrangement links TRBV12-3 or TRBV12-4 to TRBJ1-1; TRBD1 might be the D (6 bases). This sequence originates from a woman older than 75 with COVID-19, enrolled during active disease. CDR3 protein: CASSSQGGTEAFF. The CDR3 bases are TGTGCCAGCAGTTCACAGGGTGGCACTGAAGCTTTCTTT.